These T cell receptor beta chains were read from a single sample in a study of beta chain features in type 1 diabetes. Data came from immunoSEQ multiplex PCR; TCRdb stores just in-frame clones and leaves some out. The repertoire holds fewer than 300,000 clones, with approximately 20% as singletons. The sample taken for sequencing was naive CD4+ T cells from blood. These receptors came from a woman between 40 and 50 years old with type 1 diabetes. Both conserved end residues are part of each CDR3. The order of the fields is J gene, clone size, V gene, D gene, CDR3 DNA, CDR3 protein. The D gene is left open where the match is weak. Part of the rows lack a size; the others show once, few, many or a class for expanded clones.

j_call: TRBJ1-6; clone_size: few; v_call: TRBV9; d_call: -; cdr3_nt: TGTGCCAGCAGCGTAGAACAGGGTCATAATTCACCCCTCCACTTT; cdr3_aa: CASSVEQGHNSPLHF
j_call: TRBJ2-7; clone_size: -; v_call: TRBV29-1; d_call: -; cdr3_nt: TGCAGCGGGAGAGGAGCCGGGGTTCTCTCCGAGCAGTACTTC; cdr3_aa: CSGRGAGVLSEQYF
j_call: TRBJ2-1; clone_size: few; v_call: TRBV18; d_call: -; cdr3_nt: TGTGCCAGCTCACCTTCTGGTCGGGAAAGTGGAAATGAGCAGTTCTTC; cdr3_aa: CASSPSGRESGNEQFF
j_call: TRBJ1-1; clone_size: -; v_call: TRBV5-4; d_call: -; cdr3_nt: TGTGCCAGCAGCTTGAAGGAAAGAGCGGCTTTCTTT; cdr3_aa: CASSLKERAAFF
j_call: TRBJ2-2; clone_size: -; v_call: TRBV18; d_call: -; cdr3_nt: TGTGCCAGCTCACCAATTGAGGAAGTTACCGGGGAGCTGTTTTTT; cdr3_aa: CASSPIEEVTGELFF
j_call: TRBJ1-1; clone_size: -; v_call: TRBV19; d_call: -; cdr3_nt: TGTGCCAGTAGTCGGGAGAGTGAAGCTTTCTTT; cdr3_aa: CASSRESEAFF
j_call: TRBJ2-2; clone_size: few; v_call: TRBV28; d_call: TRBD2; cdr3_nt: TGTGCCAGCAGTAGCGGGAGCGGCGGGGAGCTGTTTTTT; cdr3_aa: CASSSGSGGELFF
j_call: TRBJ2-1; clone_size: once; v_call: TRBV4-3; d_call: TRBD1; cdr3_nt: TGCGCCAGCAGCCAAAGGACAGGGGAGAATGAGCAGTTCTTC; cdr3_aa: CASSQRTGENEQFF
j_call: TRBJ1-1; clone_size: -; v_call: TRBV7-2; d_call: TRBD1; cdr3_nt: TGTGCCAGCAGCTTAGACAGGGGCCTAAACACTGAAGCTTTCTTT; cdr3_aa: CASSLDRGLNTEAFF
j_call: TRBJ1-1; clone_size: few; v_call: TRBV30; d_call: -; cdr3_nt: TGTGCCTGGGACTTAGGGGGTGAGGACACTGAAGCTTTCTTT; cdr3_aa: CAWDLGGEDTEAFF
j_call: TRBJ2-7; clone_size: few; v_call: TRBV4-1; d_call: TRBD2; cdr3_nt: TGCGCCAGCAGCCAAGAACCTGGCACTAGCGGGGCCTACGAGCAGTACTTC; cdr3_aa: CASSQEPGTSGAYEQYF
j_call: TRBJ1-2; clone_size: few; v_call: TRBV5-4; d_call: -; cdr3_nt: TGTGCCAGCAGCAGTAGGGGTGACTATGGCTACACCTTC; cdr3_aa: CASSSRGDYGYTF
j_call: TRBJ1-1; clone_size: -; v_call: TRBV9; d_call: TRBD1; cdr3_nt: TGTGCCAGCAGCCCTAGGGGACAGGTGAACACTGAAGCTTTCTTT; cdr3_aa: CASSPRGQVNTEAFF
j_call: TRBJ2-1; clone_size: -; v_call: TRBV4-3; d_call: TRBD2; cdr3_nt: TGCGCCAGCAGCCAAGATCGGAATAGCGGGGGGGCTTATAATGAGCAGTTCTTC; cdr3_aa: CASSQDRNSGGAYNEQFF
j_call: TRBJ2-3; clone_size: -; v_call: TRBV13; d_call: -; cdr3_nt: TGTGCCAGCAGCCGCGGGGTAGCCCTAGATACGCAGTATTTT; cdr3_aa: CASSRGVALDTQYF
j_call: TRBJ2-1; clone_size: few; v_call: TRBV9; d_call: TRBD1; cdr3_nt: TGTGCCAGCAGCACACAGGGGAGCTCCTACAATGAGCAGTTCTTC; cdr3_aa: CASSTQGSSYNEQFF
j_call: TRBJ1-1; clone_size: few; v_call: TRBV29-1; d_call: TRBD1; cdr3_nt: TGCAGCGTTCGGGGACGGGACAGGGCCCTTGAAGCTTTCTTT; cdr3_aa: CSVRGRDRALEAFF
j_call: TRBJ2-3; clone_size: -; v_call: TRBV15; d_call: TRBD1; cdr3_nt: TGTGCCACCAGCAGGGACAGGGCTAGCACAGATACGCAGTATTTT; cdr3_aa: CATSRDRASTDTQYF
j_call: TRBJ2-5; clone_size: few; v_call: TRBV7-6; d_call: -; cdr3_nt: TGTGCCAGCAGCCCCCTAAGCGCGATACAAGAGACCCAGTACTTC; cdr3_aa: CASSPLSAIQETQYF
j_call: TRBJ2-3; clone_size: few; v_call: TRBV29-1; d_call: TRBD1; cdr3_nt: TGCAGCGTTGGGAGACAGGGACCAGATACGCAGTATTTT; cdr3_aa: CSVGRQGPDTQYF
j_call: TRBJ2-1; clone_size: -; v_call: TRBV6-6; d_call: -; cdr3_nt: TGTGCCAGCAGTTGGACCGGGGTGCCCTACAATGAGCAGTTCTTC; cdr3_aa: CASSWTGVPYNEQFF
j_call: TRBJ2-1; clone_size: few; v_call: TRBV4-2; d_call: TRBD1; cdr3_nt: TGTGCCAGCAGCCAAGATGAGACAGGGAACCACAATGAGCAGTTCTTC; cdr3_aa: CASSQDETGNHNEQFF
j_call: TRBJ1-4; clone_size: -; v_call: TRBV9; d_call: -; cdr3_nt: TGTGCCAGCAGCGTCCTTGGCACTAATGAAAAACTGTTTTTT; cdr3_aa: CASSVLGTNEKLFF
j_call: TRBJ2-6; clone_size: -; v_call: TRBV28; d_call: -; cdr3_nt: TGTGCCAGCAGCCCGGGGGGCTACTCTGGGGCCAACGTCCTGACTTTC; cdr3_aa: CASSPGGYSGANVLTF
j_call: TRBJ1-1; clone_size: -; v_call: TRBV6-5; d_call: -; cdr3_nt: TGTGCCAGCAGTTACTCAGCGGGGAACACTGAAGCTTTCTTT; cdr3_aa: CASSYSAGNTEAFF
j_call: TRBJ1-1; clone_size: -; v_call: TRBV29-1; d_call: TRBD1; cdr3_nt: TGCAGCGTTGCGGGCCAGGGGGGTATGAACACTGAAGCTTTCTTT; cdr3_aa: CSVAGQGGMNTEAFF
j_call: TRBJ2-1; clone_size: few; v_call: TRBV29-1; d_call: TRBD1; cdr3_nt: TGCAGCGTCCTCCGGGACAGGTACAATGAGCAGTTCTTC; cdr3_aa: CSVLRDRYNEQFF
j_call: TRBJ1-5; clone_size: few; v_call: TRBV7-9; d_call: TRBD1; cdr3_nt: TGTGCCAGCAGCTCGGACAGGGGAGGGGGTCAGCCCCAGCATTTT; cdr3_aa: CASSSDRGGGQPQHF
j_call: TRBJ1-1; clone_size: -; v_call: TRBV4-1; d_call: TRBD1; cdr3_nt: TGCGCCAGCAGCCAAGATCAGGACAGGGGGATCACTGCTTTCTTT; cdr3_aa: CASSQDQDRGITAFF
j_call: TRBJ2-7; clone_size: few; v_call: TRBV18; d_call: -; cdr3_nt: TGTGCCAGCTCACCACAACGGGCGGGCACCTACGAGCAGTACTTC; cdr3_aa: CASSPQRAGTYEQYF
j_call: TRBJ2-1; clone_size: -; v_call: TRBV5-4; d_call: TRBD2; cdr3_nt: TGTGCCAGCAGTCCCGGGACTAGGTTGGATGAGCAGTTCTTC; cdr3_aa: CASSPGTRLDEQFF
j_call: TRBJ2-1; clone_size: -; v_call: TRBV5-1; d_call: TRBD1; cdr3_nt: TGCGCCAGCAGCTTGAGACAGGGGGTCGATGAGCAGTTCTTC; cdr3_aa: CASSLRQGVDEQFF
j_call: TRBJ1-2; clone_size: few; v_call: TRBV12-5; d_call: -; cdr3_nt: TGTGCTAGTGGTTCATCGGGTAACTATGGCTACACCTTC; cdr3_aa: CASGSSGNYGYTF
j_call: TRBJ2-1; clone_size: few; v_call: TRBV11-2; d_call: -; cdr3_nt: TGTGCCAGCAGCATGCCGCCGGGCAATGAGCAGTTCTTC; cdr3_aa: CASSMPPGNEQFF
j_call: TRBJ2-5; clone_size: few; v_call: TRBV7-2; d_call: -; cdr3_nt: TGTGCCAGCAGCTTAAGAGGGAGGGGGGAGACCCAGTACTTC; cdr3_aa: CASSLRGRGETQYF
j_call: TRBJ2-1; clone_size: -; v_call: TRBV28; d_call: TRBD2; cdr3_nt: TGTGCCAGCAGTCAACTAGCGGGAGAGGGGAATGAGCAGTTCTTC; cdr3_aa: CASSQLAGEGNEQFF
j_call: TRBJ1-1; clone_size: -; v_call: TRBV28; d_call: -; cdr3_nt: TGTGCCAGCAGTTTATGGTTGGCGGCGGGCACTGAAGCTTTCTTT; cdr3_aa: CASSLWLAAGTEAFF